This TCR beta chain emerged from a study of cytomegalovirus exposure and HLA in healthy donors. Study background: A preliminary data release comprised roughly 80 million unique TCRs obtained from HLA-typed donors.

Germline V gives CDR1 SGHRS, CDR2 YFSETQ. The ends were cut back, 2 bases at V and 2 bases at J, with 10 bases in the middle. The length of the CDR3 is 15 residues. PCR was performed using 60 Vbeta and 13 Jbeta primers. This table comes from immunoSEQ multiplex PCR, and its TCRdb copy is limited to in-frame clones, with some not included. This table holds over 100,000 clones, about 80% found once. The genes are TRBV5-1 and TRBJ2-2, with D possibly TRBD2 on 6 matching bases. Material: PBMCs. The clonotype comes from a woman aged 40 to 50 in good health and CMV-seronegative. Written as DNA, the CDR3 is TGCGCCAGCAGCTTAACTAGCTCCAACACCGGGGAGCTGTTTTTT. This gives the protein CASSLTSSNTGELFF.